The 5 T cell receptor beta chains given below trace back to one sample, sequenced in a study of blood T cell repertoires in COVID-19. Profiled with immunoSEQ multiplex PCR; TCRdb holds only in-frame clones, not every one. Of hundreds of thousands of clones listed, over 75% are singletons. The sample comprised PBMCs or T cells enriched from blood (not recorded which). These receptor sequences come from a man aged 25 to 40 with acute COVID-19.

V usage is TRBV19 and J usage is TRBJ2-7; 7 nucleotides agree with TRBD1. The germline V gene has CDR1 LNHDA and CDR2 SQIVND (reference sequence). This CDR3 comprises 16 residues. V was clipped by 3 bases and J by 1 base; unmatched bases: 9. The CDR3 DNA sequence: TGTGCCAGTAGTATGGGCCCTAGGGGGCTATCCTACGAGCAGTACTTC. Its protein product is CASSMGPRGLSYEQYF.

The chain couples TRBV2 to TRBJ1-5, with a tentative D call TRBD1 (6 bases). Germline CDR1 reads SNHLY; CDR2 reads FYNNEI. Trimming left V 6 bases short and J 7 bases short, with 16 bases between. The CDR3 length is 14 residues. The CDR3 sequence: CASRAGTIGQPQHF. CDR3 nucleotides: TGTGCCAGCAGAGCGGGGACAATCGGGCAGCCCCAGCATTTT.

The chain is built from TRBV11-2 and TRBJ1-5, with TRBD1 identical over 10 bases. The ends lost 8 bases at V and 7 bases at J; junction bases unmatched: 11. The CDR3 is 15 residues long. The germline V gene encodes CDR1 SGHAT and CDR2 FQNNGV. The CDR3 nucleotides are TGTGCCAGCGCAAAGGGGACAGGGGTTGGGCAGCCCCAGCATTTT. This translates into CASAKGTGVGQPQHF.

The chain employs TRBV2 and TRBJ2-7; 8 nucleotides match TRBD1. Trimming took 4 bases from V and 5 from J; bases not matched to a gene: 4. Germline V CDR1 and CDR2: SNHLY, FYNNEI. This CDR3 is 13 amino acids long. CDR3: CASSGQGSNEQYF. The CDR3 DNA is TGTGCCAGCAGTGGACAGGGGAGCAACGAGCAGTACTTC. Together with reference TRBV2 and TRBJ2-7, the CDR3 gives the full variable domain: EPEVTQTPSHQVTQMGQEVILRCVPISNHLYFYWYRQILGQKVEFLVSFYNNEISEKSEIFDDQFSVERPDGSNFTLKIRSTKLEDSAMYFCASSGQGSNEQYFGPGTRLTVT.

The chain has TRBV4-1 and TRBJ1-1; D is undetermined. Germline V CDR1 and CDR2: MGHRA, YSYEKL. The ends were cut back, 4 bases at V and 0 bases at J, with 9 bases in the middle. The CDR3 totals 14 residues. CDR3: CASSLSGLNTEAFF. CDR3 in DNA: TGCGCCAGCAGCCTAAGCGGGCTGAACACTGAAGCTTTCTTT.